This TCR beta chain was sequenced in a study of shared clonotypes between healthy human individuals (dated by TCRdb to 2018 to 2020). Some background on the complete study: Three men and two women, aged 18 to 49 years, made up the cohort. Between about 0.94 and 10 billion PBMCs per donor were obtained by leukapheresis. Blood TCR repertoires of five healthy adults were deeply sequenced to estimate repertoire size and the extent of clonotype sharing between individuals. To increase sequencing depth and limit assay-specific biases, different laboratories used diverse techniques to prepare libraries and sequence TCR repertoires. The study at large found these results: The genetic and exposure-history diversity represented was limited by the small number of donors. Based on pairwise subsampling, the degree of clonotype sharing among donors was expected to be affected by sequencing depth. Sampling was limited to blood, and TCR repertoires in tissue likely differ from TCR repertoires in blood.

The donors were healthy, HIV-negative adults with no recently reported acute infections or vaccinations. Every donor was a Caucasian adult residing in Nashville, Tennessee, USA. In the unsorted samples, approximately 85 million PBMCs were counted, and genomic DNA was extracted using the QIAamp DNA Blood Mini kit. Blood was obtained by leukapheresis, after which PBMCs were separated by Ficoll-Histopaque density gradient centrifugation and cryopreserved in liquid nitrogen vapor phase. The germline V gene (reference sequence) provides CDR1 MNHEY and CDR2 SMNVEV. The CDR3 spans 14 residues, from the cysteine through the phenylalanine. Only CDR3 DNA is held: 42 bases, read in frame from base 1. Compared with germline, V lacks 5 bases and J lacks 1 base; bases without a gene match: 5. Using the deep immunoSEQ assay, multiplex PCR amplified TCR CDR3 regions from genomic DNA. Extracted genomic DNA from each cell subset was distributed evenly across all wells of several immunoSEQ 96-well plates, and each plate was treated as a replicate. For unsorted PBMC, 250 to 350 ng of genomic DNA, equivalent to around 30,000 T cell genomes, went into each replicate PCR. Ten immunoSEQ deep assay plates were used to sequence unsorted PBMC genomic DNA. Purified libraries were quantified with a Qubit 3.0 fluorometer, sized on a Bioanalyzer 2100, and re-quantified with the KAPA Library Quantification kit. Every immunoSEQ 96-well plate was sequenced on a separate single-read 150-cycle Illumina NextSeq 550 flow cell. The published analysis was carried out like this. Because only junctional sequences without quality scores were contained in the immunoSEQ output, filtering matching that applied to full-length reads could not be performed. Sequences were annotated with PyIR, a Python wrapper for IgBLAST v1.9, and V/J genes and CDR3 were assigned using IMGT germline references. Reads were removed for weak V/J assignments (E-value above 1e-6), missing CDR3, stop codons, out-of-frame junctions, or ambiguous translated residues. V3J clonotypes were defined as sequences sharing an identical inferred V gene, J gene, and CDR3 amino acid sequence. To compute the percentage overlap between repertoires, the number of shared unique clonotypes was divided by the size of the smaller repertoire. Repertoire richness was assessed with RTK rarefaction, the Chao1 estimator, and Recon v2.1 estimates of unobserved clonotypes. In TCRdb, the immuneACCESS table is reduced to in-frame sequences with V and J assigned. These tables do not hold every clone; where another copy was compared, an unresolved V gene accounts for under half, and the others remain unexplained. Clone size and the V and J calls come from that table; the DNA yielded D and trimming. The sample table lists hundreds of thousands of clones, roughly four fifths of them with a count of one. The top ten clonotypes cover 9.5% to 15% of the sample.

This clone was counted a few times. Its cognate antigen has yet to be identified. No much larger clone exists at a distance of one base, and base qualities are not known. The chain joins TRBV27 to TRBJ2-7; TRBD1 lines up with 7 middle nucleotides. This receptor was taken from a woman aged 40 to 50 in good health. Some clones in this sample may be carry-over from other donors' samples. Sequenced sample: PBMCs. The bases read TGTGCCAGCAGTCGCCGGGACAGTTCCTACGAGCAGTACTTC. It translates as CASSRRDSSYEQYF.